Listed below are T cell receptor beta chains from one sample, sequenced in a study of T cells in Graves' hyperthyroidism and ophthalmopathy. In TCRdb, the multiplex PCR reads were re-called with MiXCR into one record per CDR3 protein. The table has fewer than 800,000 distinct CDR3 sequences, about 17% seen once. The material sequenced was blood. The receptors were gathered from a man between 18 and 35 years old with Graves' hyperthyroidism. CDR3s include the opening cysteine and the closing phenylalanine or tryptophan. A D gene is named only where the DNA matches it firmly. Size is omitted from some rows. Given values are once, few, many or a class for expanded clones.

d_call	v_call	j_call	clone_size	cdr3_aa	cdr3_nt
-	TRBV5-1	TRBJ2-3	many	CASGAGTDTQYF	TGCGCCTCAGGGGCGGGCACAGATACGCAGTATTTT
TRBD2	TRBV27	TRBJ2-7	many	CASSSLAGVYEQYF	TGTGCCAGCAGTTCCCTAGCGGGAGTCTACGAGCAGTACTTC
TRBD1	TRBV28	TRBJ2-7	many	CASSSGTGPYEQYF	TGTGCCAGCAGTTCCGGGACAGGCCCCTACGAGCAGTACTTC
-	TRBV4-1	TRBJ1-5	few	CASSQDLKQPQHF	TGCGCCAGCAGCCAAGATCTGAAGCAGCCCCAGCATTTT
-	TRBV27	TRBJ2-7	many	CASSQGTGPSYEQYF	TGTGCCAGCAGTCAGGGAACGGGACCCTCCTACGAGCAGTACTTC
-	TRBV5-1	TRBJ1-2	few	CASSLVFGGNYGYTF	TGCGCCAGCAGCTTGGTATTCGGGGGGAACTATGGCTACACCTTC
TRBD2	TRBV29-1	TRBJ2-3	-	CSVEKGLAGGRRADTQYF	TGCAGCGTTGAGAAGGGTCTAGCGGGAGGGCGGAGGGCAGATACGCAGTATTTT
TRBD2	TRBV24-1	TRBJ2-1	many	CATSGASGRGYNEQFF	TGTGCCACCAGTGGGGCTAGCGGGAGAGGTTACAATGAGCAGTTCTTC
TRBD1	TRBV7-8	TRBJ2-6	few	CASSSTGTGVRANVLTF	TGTGCCAGCAGCTCAACCGGGACAGGTGTCCGGGCCAACGTCCTGACTTTC
TRBD1	TRBV2	TRBJ1-2	many	CASSEAGQGIYGYTF	TGTGCCAGCAGTGAAGCGGGACAGGGAATCTATGGCTACACCTTC
-	TRBV3-1	TRBJ2-1	few	CASSQETGRSVAGNYNEQFF	TGTGCCAGCAGCCAAGAGACAGGGCGCTCGGTAGCGGGGAATTACAATGAGCAGTTCTTC
TRBD2	TRBV7-2	TRBJ2-1	-	CASSLAAGAYDEQFF	TGTGCCAGCAGTCTGGCAGCGGGGGCGTACGATGAGCAGTTCTTC
-	TRBV29-1	TRBJ2-5	many	CSVQGGHETQYF	TGCAGCGTCCAAGGGGGGCACGAGACCCAGTACTTC
-	TRBV4-2	TRBJ1-5	-	CASSPTGYGDQPQHF	TGTGCCAGCAGCCCTACAGGGTATGGGGATCAGCCCCAGCATTTT
TRBD1	TRBV7-2	TRBJ2-3	-	CASSLDRGGTDTQYF	TGTGCCAGCAGCTTAGACAGGGGTGGGACGGATACGCAGTATTTT
TRBD1	TRBV12-5	TRBJ2-1	many	CASGFRAGQGLYNEQFF	TGTGCTAGTGGTTTCCGGGCCGGACAGGGTCTGTACAATGAGCAGTTCTTC
TRBD2	TRBV5-1	TRBJ2-2	-	CASSGGRGDGELFF	TGCGCCAGCAGCGGCGGGAGAGGAGACGGGGAGCTGTTTTTT
TRBD1	TRBV18	TRBJ1-2	few	CASSLAGTGSPPNYGYTF	TGTGCCAGCTCACTTGCCGGGACAGGGTCACCCCCCAACTATGGCTACACCTTC
-	TRBV12-3/TRBV12-4	TRBJ2-1	-	CASSFGAWNEQFF	TGTGCCAGCAGCTTTGGTGCCTGGAATGAGCAGTTCTTC
TRBD2	TRBV10-2	TRBJ2-7	many	CASSESIGGNYEQYF	TGCGCCAGCAGTGAGTCTATCGGGGGGAACTACGAGCAGTACTTC
-	TRBV25-1	TRBJ1-2	few	CASSSAGGYGYTF	TGTGCCAGCAGTAGCGCGGGCGGCTATGGCTACACCTTC
-	TRBV3-1	TRBJ2-4	-	CASSQAPWVGANIQYF	TGTGCCAGCAGCCAAGCCCCTTGGGTGGGAGCAAACATTCAGTACTTC
-	TRBV19	TRBJ1-2	few	CASSIGGNYGYTF	TGTGCCAGTAGTATCGGGGGTAACTATGGCTACACCTTC
-	TRBV20-1	TRBJ2-3	few	CSARGGVSDTQYF	TGCAGTGCTCGAGGCGGGGTTTCAGATACGCAGTATTTT
TRBD2	TRBV7-9	TRBJ2-7	few	CASSLAGLAGVKHEQYF	TGTGCCAGCAGCTTAGCGGGACTAGCGGGAGTCAAGCACGAGCAGTACTTC
-	TRBV20-1	TRBJ2-4	few	CSARDGGKNIQYF	TGCAGTGCTAGAGATGGAGGCAAAAACATTCAGTACTTC
TRBD1	TRBV7-2	TRBJ2-7	few	CASSLDAGDSPYEQYF	TGTGCCAGCAGCTTAGACGCTGGGGACAGCCCCTACGAGCAGTACTTC
TRBD1	TRBV11-2	TRBJ2-7	many	CASSQTGTGNEQYF	TGTGCCAGCAGCCAAACCGGGACAGGGAACGAGCAGTACTTC
TRBD2	TRBV7-3	TRBJ2-3	many	CASSSRRGSTDTQYF	TGTGCCAGCAGCTCAAGGCGGGGGAGCACAGATACGCAGTATTTT
TRBD2	TRBV7-2	TRBJ2-5	many	CASSLRGLAGDTQYF	TGTGCCAGCAGCTTAAGGGGACTAGCGGGAGATACCCAGTACTTC
TRBD2	TRBV20-1	TRBJ2-3	-	CSANDYGGRSDTQYF	TGCAGTGCCAACGACTATGGCGGGAGATCAGATACGCAGTATTTT
-	TRBV20-1	TRBJ2-7	-	CSARDQGTSSYEQYF	TGCAGTGCTAGAGACCAGGGGACGTCCTCCTACGAGCAGTACTTC
-	TRBV11-3	TRBJ1-1	many	CASTTRDLGGAFF	TGTGCCAGCACCACCAGAGATCTAGGGGGAGCTTTCTTT
-	TRBV3-1	TRBJ2-7	many	CASSQDSYEQYF	TGTGCCAGCAGTCAGGACTCCTACGAGCAGTACTTC
TRBD2	TRBV19	TRBJ2-7	many	CASTPLGGSNEQYF	TGTGCCAGTACCCCTTTAGGCGGGAGTAACGAGCAGTACTTC
-	TRBV6-5	TRBJ2-7	few	CASSYSTGPTYEQYF	TGTGCCAGCAGTTACTCTACCGGGCCGACCTACGAGCAGTACTTC
TRBD2	TRBV19	TRBJ2-1	-	CASSVLAGGSGQFF	TGTGCCAGTAGTGTTCTAGCGGGGGGGTCGGGGCAGTTCTTC
-	TRBV20-1	TRBJ1-4	-	CSAREEVYEKLFF	TGCAGTGCTAGAGAGGAGGTCTATGAAAAACTGTTTTTT
TRBD1	TRBV10-3	TRBJ2-4	few	CAIRGTGNSIQYF	TGTGCCATCAGGGGGACAGGGAATAGCATTCAGTACTTC
-	TRBV12-5	TRBJ2-3	-	CASGLVLSGQMITDTQYF	TGTGCTAGTGGTTTGGTCCTAAGCGGCCAAATGATCACAGATACGCAGTATTTT
TRBD1	TRBV7-2	TRBJ1-6	-	CASSPGQGAGPLHF	TGTGCCAGCAGCCCAGGACAGGGGGCCGGGCCCCTCCACTTT
-	TRBV28	TRBJ1-1	few	CASSLNSGRTEAFF	TGTGCCAGCAGTTTGAATTCCGGGCGGACTGAAGCTTTCTTT
TRBD2	TRBV11-2	TRBJ2-5	few	CASSPGRTSFETQYF	TGTGCCAGCAGCCCGGGACGGACTAGCTTCGAGACCCAGTACTTC
-	TRBV5-1	TRBJ1-1	many	CASSSDPNTEAFF	TGCGCCAGCAGCTCGGACCCGAACACTGAAGCTTTCTTT
-	TRBV19	TRBJ1-5	-	CASSIGHNSNQPQHF	TGTGCCAGTAGTATAGGGCACAATAGCAATCAGCCCCAGCATTTT
-	TRBV7-3	TRBJ2-1	few	CASSTSWRGEQFF	TGTGCCAGCAGTACTAGCTGGCGGGGTGAGCAGTTCTTC
TRBD2	TRBV4-3	TRBJ2-3	-	CASSQVTSGSTDTQYF	TGCGCCAGCAGCCAAGTGACTAGCGGAAGCACAGATACGCAGTATTTT
TRBD1	TRBV3-1	TRBJ1-1	many	CASSQRRQGRTEAFF	TGTGCCAGCAGCCAACGAAGACAGGGCCGCACTGAAGCTTTCTTT
TRBD2	TRBV5-1	TRBJ2-7	many	CASRVAGGYDEQYF	TGCGCCAGCAGAGTAGCGGGAGGGTACGACGAGCAGTACTTC
-	TRBV6-2/TRBV6-3	TRBJ2-7	-	CASSYSTVGEQYF	TGTGCCAGCAGTTACTCGACAGTCGGCGAGCAGTACTTC
-	TRBV28	TRBJ1-5	many	CASSSPYDQYVTGTGETQHF	TGTGCCAGCAGTTCACCTTATGATCAATATGTGACAGGTACCGGAGAGACCCAGCATTTT
-	TRBV28	TRBJ2-7	many	CASSLTPSSYEQYF	TGTGCCAGCAGTTTGACTCCCAGCTCCTACGAGCAGTACTTC
TRBD2	TRBV27	TRBJ2-1	many	CASSWGLAGGHNEQFF	TGTGCCAGCAGTTGGGGTCTAGCGGGAGGGCACAATGAGCAGTTCTTC
-	TRBV4-1	TRBJ2-3	few	CASSQEGFSQYF	TGCGCCAGCAGCCAAGAAGGGTTCTCGCAGTATTTT
-	TRBV12-3/TRBV12-4	TRBJ1-2	-	CASSLQLVTTF	TGTGCCAGCAGTTTACAACTCGTTACCACCTTC
-	TRBV12-3/TRBV12-4	TRBJ2-5	many	CASSLRGQNQYF	TGTGCCAGCAGTTTAAGGGGCCAAAACCAGTACTTC
-	TRBV11-2	TRBJ2-7	many	CASSLGGGMSAEQYF	TGTGCCAGCAGCTTAGGAGGAGGGATGTCGGCCGAGCAGTACTTC